The rows below give T cell receptor beta chains drawn from one sample of a study of regulatory T cells in long-lasting Graves disease. MiXCR, run by TCRdb on the multiplex PCR reads, gives a single entry per CDR3 protein. The sample contains roughly 500,000 distinct CDR3 sequences, less than 25% of which appear only once. This specimen was peripheral blood mononuclear cells (PBMCs), taken when the disease was refractory, from a patient treated with antithyroid drugs. The receptors derive from a female donor with Graves disease. The CDR3 runs from the conserved cysteine through the conserved F or W.

J gene: TRBJ2-7
V gene: TRBV20-1
CDR3 protein: CSAYRVSYEQYF

J gene: TRBJ2-7
V gene: TRBV6-2/TRBV6-3
CDR3 protein: CASHLARGTYEQYF

J gene: TRBJ1-6
V gene: TRBV7-3
CDR3 protein: CASSSSGSSYNSPLHF

J gene: TRBJ1-1
V gene: TRBV3-1
CDR3 protein: CASSSLRDYSNTEAFF

J gene: TRBJ2-7
V gene: TRBV27
CDR3 protein: CASSLGTSAAYEQYF

J gene: TRBJ1-2
V gene: TRBV12-3/TRBV12-4
CDR3 protein: CASSAGTYGYTF

J gene: TRBJ1-5
V gene: TRBV6-1
CDR3 protein: CASSPLKHQPQHF

J gene: TRBJ1-5
V gene: TRBV19
CDR3 protein: CASRKDRDQPQHF

J gene: TRBJ1-1
V gene: TRBV6-1
CDR3 protein: CASKRGTMNTEAFF

J gene: TRBJ1-1
V gene: TRBV12-3/TRBV12-4
CDR3 protein: CASSFSWARGTEAFF

J gene: -
V gene: TRBV28
CDR3 protein: CASSLVGGRNEQFF

J gene: TRBJ1-2
V gene: TRBV12-3/TRBV12-4
CDR3 protein: CASSPPTAYGYTF

J gene: TRBJ2-2
V gene: TRBV9
CDR3 protein: CASSVGRGIGAGELFF

J gene: TRBJ2-5
V gene: TRBV7-2
CDR3 protein: CASSTRLGEQETQYF

J gene: TRBJ1-1
V gene: TRBV6-5
CDR3 protein: CASSYSGGANTEAFF

J gene: TRBJ1-1
V gene: TRBV9
CDR3 protein: CASSVGTGPGNTEAFF

J gene: TRBJ1-2
V gene: TRBV9
CDR3 protein: CASKGGPNYGYTF

J gene: TRBJ2-6
V gene: TRBV10-3
CDR3 protein: CAISDPTGLRSGANVLTF

J gene: TRBJ2-7
V gene: TRBV27
CDR3 protein: CASSSPAGLGYEQYF

J gene: TRBJ2-7
V gene: TRBV10-3
CDR3 protein: CAISEGLANSYEQYF

J gene: TRBJ2-7
V gene: TRBV2
CDR3 protein: CASSAGGQVQYF

J gene: TRBJ1-4
V gene: TRBV14
CDR3 protein: CASSHAAVEGEKLFF

J gene: TRBJ2-1
V gene: TRBV19
CDR3 protein: CASSRGVAGGTYNEQFF

J gene: TRBJ1-1
V gene: TRBV6-5
CDR3 protein: CASSYSYMNTEAFF

J gene: TRBJ2-7
V gene: TRBV19
CDR3 protein: CASSSRLSPSYEQYF

J gene: TRBJ2-5
V gene: TRBV20-1
CDR3 protein: CSAVVLAGLQETQYF

J gene: TRBJ1-2
V gene: TRBV2
CDR3 protein: CASSEAPLGPANYGYTF

J gene: TRBJ1-1
V gene: TRBV20-1
CDR3 protein: CSARDLRTSNTEAFF

J gene: TRBJ2-7
V gene: TRBV28
CDR3 protein: CASSSTGTHEQYF

J gene: TRBJ2-7
V gene: TRBV11-2
CDR3 protein: CASSLESPSYEQYF

J gene: TRBJ2-7
V gene: TRBV9
CDR3 protein: CASSAGTGQSRPTYEQYF

J gene: TRBJ2-1
V gene: TRBV2
CDR3 protein: CASLPLGQGANEQFF

J gene: TRBJ1-2
V gene: TRBV12-3/TRBV12-4
CDR3 protein: CASSLRGQGYTF

J gene: TRBJ1-1
V gene: TRBV19
CDR3 protein: CASSITRDRLNTEAFF

J gene: TRBJ1-3
V gene: TRBV7-3
CDR3 protein: CASSWTGTDSGNTIYF

J gene: TRBJ1-3
V gene: TRBV29-1
CDR3 protein: CSVVFLESSGNTIYF

J gene: TRBJ2-7
V gene: TRBV9
CDR3 protein: CASSGSGQEAQYF